The following is a T cell receptor (beta chain) sequence with its context. Authors' data handling: Reference gene primer amplification yielded estimated nucleated cell counts. Method: immunoSEQ multiplex PCR; TCRdb's copy keeps in-frame clones and lacks some. Clonal size and the V and J genes are those of that table, whereas D and trimming came from the DNA. This sample carries around 22,000 clones, about 89% of them seen once, and the ten largest clones take roughly 25%. The sample originates from a study of blood T cell repertoires in COVID-19. About the study: Acute and convalescent COVID-19 specimens originated in the United States, Italy and Spain. In each case, the material was cDNA or gDNA derived from T cells, B-cell-depleted T cells, or PBMCs.

Germline V CDR1 and CDR2: SEHNR, FQNEAQ (reference sequence). This CDR3 is 17 amino acids long. V gave up 5 bases and J gave up 5 bases; unmatched junction bases: 14. The sequence was obtained from a human donor with active COVID-19. The donor label of this sample is uncertain. Sequenced sample: peripheral blood. This sequence joins TRBV7-9 and TRBJ2-5; 10 nucleotides agree with TRBD1. The CDR3 sequence is CASSPTIGTGEGETQYF. CDR3 DNA sequence: TGTGCCAGCAGCCCAACAATCGGGACAGGGGAAGGGGAGACCCAGTACTTC.